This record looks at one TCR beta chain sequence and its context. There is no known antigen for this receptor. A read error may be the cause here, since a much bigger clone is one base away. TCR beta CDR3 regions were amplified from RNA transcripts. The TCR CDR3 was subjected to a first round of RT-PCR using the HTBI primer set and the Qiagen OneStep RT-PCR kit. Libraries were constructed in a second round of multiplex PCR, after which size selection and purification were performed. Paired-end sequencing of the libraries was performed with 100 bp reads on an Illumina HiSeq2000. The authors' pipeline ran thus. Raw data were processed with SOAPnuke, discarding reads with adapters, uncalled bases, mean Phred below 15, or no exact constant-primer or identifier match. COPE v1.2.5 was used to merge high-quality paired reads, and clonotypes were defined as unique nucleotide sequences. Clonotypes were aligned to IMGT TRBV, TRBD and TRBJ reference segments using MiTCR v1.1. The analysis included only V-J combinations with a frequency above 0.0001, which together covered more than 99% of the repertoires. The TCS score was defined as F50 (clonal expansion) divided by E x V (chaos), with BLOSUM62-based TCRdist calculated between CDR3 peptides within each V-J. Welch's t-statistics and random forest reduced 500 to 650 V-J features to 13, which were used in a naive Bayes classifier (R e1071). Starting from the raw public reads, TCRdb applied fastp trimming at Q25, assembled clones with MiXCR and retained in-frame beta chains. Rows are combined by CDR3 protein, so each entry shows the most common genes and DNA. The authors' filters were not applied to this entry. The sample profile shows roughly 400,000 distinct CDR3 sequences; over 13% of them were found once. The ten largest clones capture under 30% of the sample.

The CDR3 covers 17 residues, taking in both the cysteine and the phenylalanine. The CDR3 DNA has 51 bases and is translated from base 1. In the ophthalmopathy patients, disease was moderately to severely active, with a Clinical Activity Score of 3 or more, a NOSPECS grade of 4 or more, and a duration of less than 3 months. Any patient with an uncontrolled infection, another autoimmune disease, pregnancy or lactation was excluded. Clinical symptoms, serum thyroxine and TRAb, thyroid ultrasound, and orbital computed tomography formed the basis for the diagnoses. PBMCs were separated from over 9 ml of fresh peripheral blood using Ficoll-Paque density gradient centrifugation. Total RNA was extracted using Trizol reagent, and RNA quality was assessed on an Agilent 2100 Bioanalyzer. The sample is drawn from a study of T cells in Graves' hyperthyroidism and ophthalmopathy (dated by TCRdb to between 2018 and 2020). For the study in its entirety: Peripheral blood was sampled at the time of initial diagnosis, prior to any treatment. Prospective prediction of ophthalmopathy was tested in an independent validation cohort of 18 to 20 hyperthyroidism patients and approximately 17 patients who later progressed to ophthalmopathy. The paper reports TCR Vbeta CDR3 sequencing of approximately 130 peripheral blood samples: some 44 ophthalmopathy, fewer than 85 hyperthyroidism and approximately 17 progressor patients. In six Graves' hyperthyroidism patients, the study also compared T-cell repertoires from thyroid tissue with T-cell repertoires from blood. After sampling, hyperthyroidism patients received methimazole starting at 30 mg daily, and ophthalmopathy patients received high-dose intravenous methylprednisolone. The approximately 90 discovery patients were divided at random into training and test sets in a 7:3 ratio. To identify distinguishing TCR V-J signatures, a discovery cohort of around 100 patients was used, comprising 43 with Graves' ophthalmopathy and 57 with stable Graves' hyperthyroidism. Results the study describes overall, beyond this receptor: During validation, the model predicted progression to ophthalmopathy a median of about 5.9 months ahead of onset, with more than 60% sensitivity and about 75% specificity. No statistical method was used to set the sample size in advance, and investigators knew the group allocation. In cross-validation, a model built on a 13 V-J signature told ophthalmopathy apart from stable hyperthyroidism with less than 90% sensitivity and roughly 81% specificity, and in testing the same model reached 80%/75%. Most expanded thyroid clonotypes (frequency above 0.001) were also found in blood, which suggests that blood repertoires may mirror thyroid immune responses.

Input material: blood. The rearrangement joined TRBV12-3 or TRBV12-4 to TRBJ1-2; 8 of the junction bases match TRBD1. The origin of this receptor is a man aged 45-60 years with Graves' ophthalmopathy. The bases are TGTGCCGGCAGTTTAGCTCTCGGACAGGGCACTAACTATGGCTACACCTTC. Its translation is CAGSLALGQGTNYGYTF.